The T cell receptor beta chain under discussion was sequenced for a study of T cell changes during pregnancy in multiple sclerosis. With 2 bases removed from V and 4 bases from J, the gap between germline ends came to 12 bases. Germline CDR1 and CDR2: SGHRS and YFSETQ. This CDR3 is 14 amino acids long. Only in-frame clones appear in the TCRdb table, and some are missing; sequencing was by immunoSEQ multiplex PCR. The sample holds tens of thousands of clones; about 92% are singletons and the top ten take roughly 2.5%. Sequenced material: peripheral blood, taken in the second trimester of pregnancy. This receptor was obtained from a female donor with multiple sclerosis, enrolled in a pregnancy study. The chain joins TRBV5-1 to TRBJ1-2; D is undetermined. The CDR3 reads CASSFSGFLYGYTF. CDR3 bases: TGCGCCAGCAGCTTTTCGGGGTTTCTCTATGGCTACACCTTC.